A selection of T cell receptor beta chains follows, all from one sample in a study of identical twins. TCRdb reprocessed the 5' RACE reads with MiXCR, giving one entry per CDR3 protein. This table has some 690,000 distinct CDR3 sequences, 21% appearing once. A further study also used this sample, focusing on T cells expressing NK-cell markers.

The sequenced material came from PBMCs. These receptors originate from a woman under 30 in good health. Both conserved end residues are trimmed from each CDR3. The D gene is left open where the match is weak.

.,11,TRBJ2-7,TRBV29-1,SVRQVSSYEQY
.,14,TRBJ2-4,TRBV6-1,ASSQGWVAAKNIQY
TRBD2,17,TRBJ2-2,TRBV4-3,ASSQHLGLAEAGTGELF
TRBD2,14,TRBJ2-2,TRBV2,ASSVGLAGYTGELF
.,12,TRBJ2-7,TRBV23-1,ASSYRAASYEQY
TRBD2,11,TRBJ2-1,TRBV12-3/TRBV12-4,ASVIGTSDEQF
.,10,TRBJ1-1,TRBV20-1,SARDPYTEAF
.,14,TRBJ1-5,TRBV6-5,ASSYLGPLSNQPQH
.,12,TRBJ1-6,TRBV20-1,SAPEGSYNSPLH
TRBD2,10,TRBJ2-1,TRBV27,ASRHSGGQGF
.,12,TRBJ1-2,TRBV19,ASSIADSRAGYT
TRBD2,11,TRBJ2-5,TRBV20-1,SAAGTSQETQY
TRBD2,12,TRBJ2-3,TRBV20-1,SAPTGGGTDTQY
.,16,TRBJ2-1,TRBV13,ASSLGVPGRSSYNEQF
TRBD2,13,TRBJ2-1,TRBV12-3/TRBV12-4,ASSRRLAGEYEQF
.,12,TRBJ1-2,TRBV6-1,ASMSTVNSRGYT
.,12,TRBJ1-2,TRBV6-5,ASSYSLTGSGYT
.,9,TRBJ2-7,TRBV10-3,AISEPGEQY
.,12,TRBJ2-3,TRBV20-1,SAPYSFRADTQY
.,11,TRBJ1-2,TRBV27,ASSLRGAYGYT
TRBD2,13,TRBJ2-1,TRBV12-3/TRBV12-4,ASSSGRSSYNEQF
.,13,TRBJ1-5,TRBV7-2,ASSPARGAGQPQH
.,14,TRBJ1-5,TRBV19,ASIPQGTLRDQPQH
.,12,TRBJ2-5,TRBV18,ASSPDTLRETQY
.,12,TRBJ1-2,TRBV12-3/TRBV12-4,ASSFQTDFYGYT
.,14,TRBJ1-1,TRBV5-1,ASSLGPRQGNTEAF
.,13,TRBJ2-3,TRBV5-4,ASSAVRGSTDTQY
.,13,TRBJ2-3,TRBV20-1,SASGGGGVADTQY
TRBD1,16,TRBJ1-5,TRBV7-8,ASSLAGSGTGVHQPQH
.,11,TRBJ1-1,TRBV10-2,ASSIISDTEAF
.,13,TRBJ2-3,TRBV20-1,SARGDGTRGDTQY
.,10,TRBJ2-7,TRBV7-9,ASSLVHYEQY
.,13,TRBJ2-5,TRBV20-1,SAPGQLTYDAAQY
.,15,TRBJ2-7,TRBV20-1,SAPDDTAGAQPYEQY
TRBD1,13,TRBJ1-2,TRBV9,ASSAETGTGYGYT
TRBD1,16,TRBJ1-1,TRBV5-5,ASSLAWQGAYSNTEAF
TRBD1,13,TRBJ1-1,TRBV5-1,ASGGQGHQISEAF
TRBD1,12,TRBJ1-2,TRBV29-1,SVPGGTVSYGYT
TRBD2,15,TRBJ2-7,TRBV29-1,SVEGLAGSLSSYEQY
TRBD2,16,TRBJ2-5,TRBV7-8,ASSLPRGGPSVRETQY
.,11,TRBJ2-5,TRBV6-4,ASSVNVQETQY
.,8,TRBJ2-1,TRBV9,ASSGRAQF
.,11,TRBJ2-1,TRBV5-1,ASRVGESNEQF
.,12,TRBJ2-2,TRBV9,ASSANTGIGELF
TRBD2,14,TRBJ2-1,TRBV14,ASSHLGTSALVGQF
TRBD2,13,TRBJ2-3,TRBV3-1,ASSRAGGPTDTQY
TRBD2,14,TRBJ2-2,TRBV20-1,SARDYRTRSIGELF
TRBD2,17,TRBJ2-1,TRBV27,ASSFPGWASGKTYNEQF